The 24 T cell receptor beta chains below were found in one sample sequenced in a study of OX40 agonist ivuxolimab in advanced cancers. Sequenced by immunoSEQ multiplex PCR; TCRdb stores in-frame clones only, minus some. Among tens of thousands of clones, about 90% were seen once, and the ten largest hold more than 13%. The sequences come from CD4+ or CD8+ T cells sorted from blood, collected in a trial of the OX40 agonist ivuxolimab. These receptors were taken from an adult with an advanced solid tumor such as melanoma, head and neck, liver or kidney cancer.

V gene TRBV6-5 combines with J gene TRBJ2-3, with D possibly TRBD1 on 5 matching bases. Germline CDR1 and CDR2: MNHEY and SVGAGI. This CDR3 comprises 14 residues. With 5 bases removed from V and 1 base from J, the gap between germline ends came to 10 bases. CDR3 nucleotide sequence: TGTGCCAGCAGTCCAGGGATGGGCACAGATACGCAGTATTTT. Residues: CASSPGMGTDTQYF.

V gene TRBV4-2 combines with J gene TRBJ2-1; unclear D gene. V was clipped by 1 base and J by 5 bases, with 12 bases between them. CDR1 and CDR2 from the germline V gene are LGHNA and YNFKEQ. The CDR3 contains 15 residues. CDR3 in amino acids: CASSQVAPNDNEQFF. CDR3 sequence (DNA): TGTGCCAGCAGCCAAGTCGCCCCGAACGACAATGAGCAGTTCTTC.

The V and J genes are TRBV6-5 and TRBJ1-1; D gene unclear. The CDR3 loop spans 11 amino acids. V was shortened by 8 bases and J by 7 bases, with 11 bases between the two germline ends. Per germline, CDR1 MNHEY and CDR2 SVGAGI. The CDR3 DNA is TGTGCCAGCCTCTCGGGCGTTGAAGCTTTCTTT. This codes for CASLSGVEAFF.

The genes are TRBV27 and TRBJ1-2; tentatively, D is TRBD1 (5 bases). The CDR3 is 16 residues long. CDR1 and CDR2 (germline): MNHEY, SMNVEV (reference sequence). Trimming removed 3 bases at V and 4 bases at J, with 18 bases between. Written as DNA, the CDR3 is TGTGCCAGCAGTTTTCTACCCCCTGGCAGGGCCTATGGCTACACCTTC. Translation gives CASSFLPPGRAYGYTF.

V gene TRBV19 combines with J gene TRBJ1-3; possibly TRBD1 for D (6 bases). V lost 2 bases and J 0 bases, leaving 8 bases between the germline ends. This CDR3 spans 15 amino acids. CDR1 and CDR2 from the germline V gene are LNHDA and SQIVND (reference sequence). Written as DNA, the CDR3 is TGTGCCAGTAGTATACCAGGGGCCTCTGGAAACACCATATATTTT. The encoded protein is CASSIPGASGNTIYF.

This clone has only a few counts. The genes are TRBV29-1 and TRBJ2-1, with D perhaps matching TRBD2 (6 bases). Trimming pared 7 bases from V and 0 bases from J, leaving 16 bases between. The CDR3 has 15 amino acids. The germline gives CDR1 SQVTM, CDR2 ANQGSEA. This chain's CDR3 is CSGTGLISSYNEQFF. The CDR3 nucleotides read TGCAGCGGGACGGGACTGATTAGCTCCTACAATGAGCAGTTCTTC.

The chain employs TRBV7-2 and TRBJ1-1, with unresolved D. The CDR3 runs 17 residues. V gave up 5 bases and J gave up 2 bases, with 21 bases separating them. Germline CDR1 is SGHTA and CDR2 is FQGNSA. The CDR3 protein is CASSTIGPLAGNTEAFF. The CDR3 coding sequence is TGTGCCAGCAGCACTATTGGACCGCTGGCAGGTAACACTGAAGCTTTCTTT.

The chain employs TRBV7-6 and TRBJ2-2; maybe TRBD2 (6 bases). The CDR3 extends over 15 amino acids. The V gene lost 6 bases and the J gene lost 1 base, with 12 bases spanning the gap. Germline V gene data show CDR1 as SGHVS and CDR2 as FNYEAQ. Here the CDR3 DNA reads TGTGCCAGCAGGGGGGGAAGAGGGAACACCGGGGAGCTGTTTTTT. It encodes CASRGGRGNTGELFF.

CDR3 sequence reads: CASSTPGGRRDQYF. For the CDR3, the DNA is TGTGCCAGCAGCACTCCCGGGGGCCGTCGAGACCAGTACTTC. The rearrangement uses TRBV7-9 and TRBJ2-5; D may match TRBD1 or TRBD2 (6 bases each). Germline CDR1 and CDR2: SEHNR and FQNEAQ (reference sequence). This CDR3 has 14 amino acids. With 5 bases removed from V and 10 bases from J, the gap between germline ends came to 20 bases. Together with reference TRBV7-9 and TRBJ2-5, the CDR3 gives the full variable domain: DTGVSQNPRHKITKRGQNVTFRCDPISEHNRLYWYRQTLGQGPEFLTYFQNEAQLEKSRLLSDRFSAERPKGSFSTLEIQRTEQGDSAMYLCASSTPGGRRDQYFGPGTRLLVL.

This sequence joins TRBV30 and TRBJ2-7; 11 bases fit TRBD1. Losses at the gene ends were 7 bases for V and 4 bases for J; bases not matched to a gene: 3. The CDR3 has 12 residues. CDR1 is GTSNPN, CDR2 SVGIG, per germline (reference sequence). CDR3 bases: TGTGCCTTAGGACAGGGGGCTTACGAGCAGTACTTC. The encoded protein is CALGQGAYEQYF.

The table lists this clone with a few counts. The rearrangement uses TRBV14 and TRBJ1-2; D unclear. V was cut by 3 bases and J by 4 bases, with 6 bases left in between. The length of the CDR3 is 12 residues. From germline, CDR1 is SGHDN and CDR2 FVKESK. CDR3 DNA: TGTGCCAGCAGCCAGATGGGCTATGGCTACACCTTC. Protein product: CASSQMGYGYTF.

The gene calls are TRBV6-4 and TRBJ2-3; D not certain. Trimming removed 0 bases from V and 6 bases from J, with 13 bases in between. Germline-derived CDR1 and CDR2 are MRHNA and SNTAGT. The CDR3 sequence is 15 residues long. The CDR3 coding sequence is TGTGCCAGCAGTGACTCGGAGAGTTCTTGGGATACGCAGTATTTT. Translation gives CASSDSESSWDTQYF.

The rearrangement joins TRBV5-5 to TRBJ2-3, with 10 bases fitting TRBD1. From germline, CDR1 is SGHKS and CDR2 YYEKEE (reference sequence). The CDR3 loop spans 14 amino acids. Losses at the gene ends were 0 bases for V and 6 bases for J; bases not matched to a gene: 1. DNA for the CDR3: TGTGCCAGCAGCTTGGGACAGGGGGCGGATACGCAGTATTTT. Translation gives CASSLGQGADTQYF. Drawing the rest from reference TRBV5-5 and TRBJ2-3, the complete variable domain is DAGVTQSPTHLIKTRGQQVTLRCSPISGHKSVSWYQQVLGQGPQFIFQYYEKEERGRGNFPDRFSARQFPNYSSELNVNALLLGDSALYLCASSLGQGADTQYFGPGTRLTVL.

V is TRBV4-1 and J is TRBJ2-1; D is unresolved. The CDR3 totals 15 residues. V dropped 1 base and J dropped 4 bases, with 11 bases sitting between them. The V gene's germline CDR1 is MGHRA and CDR2 YSYEKL. For the CDR3, the DNA is TGCGCCAGCAGCCAAGGTCAATTCAATTACAATGAGCAGTTCTTC. This translates into CASSQGQFNYNEQFF.

The rearrangement uses TRBV5-5 and TRBJ1-1; tentatively, D is TRBD1 (5 bases). V was trimmed by 0 bases and J by 6 bases, leaving 9 bases between them. The CDR3 is 13 amino acids. The germline gives CDR1 SGHKS, CDR2 YYEKEE (reference sequence). CDR3 in DNA: TGTGCCAGCAGCTTGGAGCCAGGGTCTGAAGCTTTCTTT. This gives the protein CASSLEPGSEAFF.

This chain links TRBV5-1 with TRBJ1-1, with D uncertain. V lost 0 bases and J lost 3, with 6 bases in between. Germline CDR1 is SGHRS and CDR2 is YFSETQ. The CDR3 is made up of 13 amino acids. The CDR3 region has the DNA TGCGCCAGCAGCTTGGGAGCATACACTGAAGCTTTCTTT. Amino acids: CASSLGAYTEAFF.

The V and J genes are TRBV6-5 and TRBJ1-1, with a weak D call TRBD1 (6 bases). In germline, CDR1 is MNHEY, CDR2 SVGAGI. The V gene lost 5 bases and the J gene lost 8 bases, with 12 bases spanning the gap. This CDR3 spans 12 amino acids. The CDR3 DNA sequence: TGTGCCAGCAGTGAGATCGGGACAGAAGCTTTCTTT. It translates to CASSEIGTEAFF.

The J gene is TRBJ1-3, the V gene TRBV10-3; tentatively, D is TRBD1 (5 bases). This CDR3 is built from 16 residues. The germline V and J ends were trimmed by 10 bases and 0 bases, with 19 bases remaining between them. Looked up from germline, CDR1 is ENHRY and CDR2 is SYGVKD. CDR3 in amino acids: CASRRWVGDSGNTIYF. The CDR3 coding sequence is TGTGCCAGCCGACGTTGGGTGGGGGACTCTGGAAACACCATATATTTT.

The rearrangement links TRBV19 to TRBJ2-1, with D unclear. The CDR3 consists of 14 residues. Germline V gene lookup returns CDR1 LNHDA and CDR2 SQIVND (reference sequence). V gave up 2 bases and J gave up 4 bases, with 9 bases separating them. CDR3 residues: CASSITLGYNEQFF. CDR3 in DNA: TGTGCCAGTAGTATAACCTTGGGGTACAATGAGCAGTTCTTC.

This sequence joins TRBV5-6 and TRBJ2-7; D is unresolved. The ends were cut back, 1 base at V and 6 bases at J, with 14 bases in the middle. CDR3 size: 14 residues. From germline, CDR1 is SGHDT and CDR2 YYEEEE. This CDR3 reads CASSLRLDPREQYF. The CDR3 bases are TGTGCCAGCAGCTTGCGGCTGGACCCGCGCGAGCAGTACTTC.

The chain joins TRBV7-9 to TRBJ2-7, with D tentatively TRBD2 (6 bases). The CDR3 totals 14 residues. CDR1 SEHNR and CDR2 FQNEAQ come from the germline V gene (reference sequence). Trimming left V 1 base short and J 0 bases short, with 7 bases between. CDR3 bases: TGTGCCAGCAGCTTAGGGGGACTCTCCTACGAGCAGTACGTC. Amino acids: CASSLGGLSYEQYV.

The chain carries TRBV27 and TRBJ1-5, with 9 positions matching TRBD1. The V gene's germline CDR1 is MNHEY and CDR2 SMNVEV (reference sequence). This CDR3 contains 14 residues. Trimming cost V 7 bases and J 7 bases; bases outside gene matches: 8. The CDR3 DNA reads TGTGCCAGCAAACCGGGACAGGGTTCCCAGCCCCAGCATTTT. Residues: CASKPGQGSQPQHF.

This chain connects TRBV6-5 to TRBJ2-1; tentatively, D is TRBD1 or TRBD2 (5 bases each). Germline lookup yields CDR1 MNHEY and CDR2 SVGAGI. The CDR3 sequence is 16 residues long. V lost 0 bases, J lost 6 bases, and 15 bases lay in between. DNA for the CDR3: TGTGCCAGCAGTTACTCGATGGGGGATCCGGGCAATGAGCAGTTCTTC. Translating gives CASSYSMGDPGNEQFF.

The rearrangement joins TRBV4-3 to TRBJ2-7; 7 nucleotides match TRBD2. The CDR3 length is 13 residues. CDR1 is LGHNA, CDR2 YSLEER, per germline. J gave up 3 bases and V 1 base, and 0 bases lay outside the gene matches. The CDR3 coding sequence is TGCGCCAGCAGCCAAGGGACTAGCTACGAGCAGTACTTC. It specifies CASSQGTSYEQYF.